This T cell receptor (beta chain) was documented in a study of OX40 agonist ivuxolimab in advanced cancers. Broader study findings: Normalized expansion of T-cell clones was also low for some nonresponders. Relatively little clonal expansion, among the lowest observed, appeared in partial responders at 0.1-3.0 mg/kg. Compared with CD4+, CD8+ T cells on average had more expanded clones.

TCRdb's table, derived via immunoSEQ multiplex PCR, lists solely in-frame clones and lacks some. The sample lists approximately 70,000 clones, 91% occurring once. CDR1 and CDR2 (germline): WNHNN, SYGVQD (reference sequence). The CDR3 length is 15 residues. Deletions cut 10 bases from V and 2 bases from J, with 21 bases between. On this clone itself: Its antigen is not known.

The starting material was CD4+ or CD8+ T cells sorted from blood, obtained in a trial of the OX40 agonist ivuxolimab. The chain carries TRBV10-1 and TRBJ2-7; D is possibly TRBD2 (5 bases). The TCR originated in an adult with an advanced solid tumor such as melanoma, head and neck, liver or kidney cancer. CDR3 protein: CATEGEEAHAYEQYF. The CDR3 nucleotides read TGCGCCACCGAAGGAGAGGAGGCCCACGCCTACGAGCAGTACTTC.